This T cell receptor beta chain appears in the sequencing data of a study of T cells after yellow fever vaccination. Study-level background: When fractions had low cell numbers, they were prepared with SMART-Seq v4 Ultra Low Input.

General study findings and limits: One caveat is that FACS-sorted repertoires could contain abundant clonotypes contaminating from the bulk population. Reappearing after the booster were most of the clones from primary vaccination (96% CD4, about 88% CD8).

For this clonotype: Its specificity is not known.

TCRdb fed the 5' RACE reads into MiXCR, producing one record per CDR3 protein. The data show 450,000 to 650,000 distinct CDR3 sequences, about 13% seen once. The CDR3 loop spans 15 amino acids. J lost 6 bases, V lost 3 bases, and 6 bases had no gene match. The germline gives CDR1 MDHEN, CDR2 SYDVKM. The sample here was PBMCs, taken on the day of the yellow fever booster vaccination. This clonotype originated in a man aged 25 to 40 who received the YFV17D yellow fever vaccine. The rearrangement joins TRBV28 to TRBJ2-1; TRBD2 matches 9 bases. The DNA of the CDR3 is TGTGCCAGCAGTTTTTCGGGACTAGCCTCCAATGAGCAGTTCTTC. Its translation is CASSFSGLASNEQFF.